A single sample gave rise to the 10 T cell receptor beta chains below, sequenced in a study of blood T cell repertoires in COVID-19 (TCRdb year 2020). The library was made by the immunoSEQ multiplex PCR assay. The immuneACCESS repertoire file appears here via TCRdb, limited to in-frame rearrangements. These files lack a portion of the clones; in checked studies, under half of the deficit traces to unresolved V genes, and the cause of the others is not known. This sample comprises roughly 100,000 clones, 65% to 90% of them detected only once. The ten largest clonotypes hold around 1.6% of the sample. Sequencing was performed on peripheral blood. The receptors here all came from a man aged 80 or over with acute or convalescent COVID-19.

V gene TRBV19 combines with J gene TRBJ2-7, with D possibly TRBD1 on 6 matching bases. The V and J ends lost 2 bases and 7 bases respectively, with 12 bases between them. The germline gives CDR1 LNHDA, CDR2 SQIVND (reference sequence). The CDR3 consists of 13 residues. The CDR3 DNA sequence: TGTGCCAGTAGTATAAGTCAGGGGCGAGAGCAGTACTTC. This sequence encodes CASSISQGREQYF.

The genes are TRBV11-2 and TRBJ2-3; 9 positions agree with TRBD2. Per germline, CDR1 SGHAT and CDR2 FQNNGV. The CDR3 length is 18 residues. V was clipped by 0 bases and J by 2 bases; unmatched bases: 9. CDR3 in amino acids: CASSLEAPAGGLTDTQYF. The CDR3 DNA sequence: TGTGCCAGCAGCTTAGAAGCCCCAGCGGGAGGCCTCACAGATACGCAGTATTTT.

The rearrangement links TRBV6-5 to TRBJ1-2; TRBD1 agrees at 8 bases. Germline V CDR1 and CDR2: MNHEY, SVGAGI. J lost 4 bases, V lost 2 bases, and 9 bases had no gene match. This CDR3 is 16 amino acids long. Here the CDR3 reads CASSYPVRDRGYGYTF. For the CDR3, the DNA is TGTGCCAGCAGTTACCCCGTGAGAGACAGGGGCTATGGCTACACCTTC.

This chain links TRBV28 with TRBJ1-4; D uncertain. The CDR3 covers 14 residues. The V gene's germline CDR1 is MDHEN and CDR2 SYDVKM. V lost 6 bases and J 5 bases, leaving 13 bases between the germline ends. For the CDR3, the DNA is TGTGCCAGCAGACCTCCCGGGTTAAATGAAAAACTGTTTTTT. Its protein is CASRPPGLNEKLFF.

CDR3 DNA sequence: TGTGCCAGCAGCGTAACTAGCGGGGTAGCGAACACCGGGGAGCTGTTTTTT. Protein sequence: CASSVTSGVANTGELFF. The rearrangement joins TRBV9 to TRBJ2-2; TRBD2 matches at 10 bases. With V trimmed by 1 base and J by 0 bases, 3 bases remained unmatched. The CDR3 length is 17 residues. CDR1 is SGDLS and CDR2 is YYNGEE in the germline V gene. Supplemented by reference TRBV9 and TRBJ2-2, the full variable domain reads DSGVTQTPKHLITATGQRVTLRCSPRSGDLSVYWYQQSLDQGLQFLIQYYNGEERAKGNILERFSAQQFPDLHSELNLSSLELGDSALYFCASSVTSGVANTGELFFGEGSRLTVL.

DNA for the CDR3: TGTGCCAGCAGCTTAGCGGGAGGCAAATACAATGAGCAGTTCTTC. Translating it yields CASSLAGGKYNEQFF. This rearrangement joins TRBV11-2 to TRBJ2-1; TRBD2 matches at 7 bases. CDR3 length: 15 residues. The J segment lost 4 bases and the V segment lost 1 base, leaving 4 bases of the junction unmatched. Looked up from germline, CDR1 is SGHAT and CDR2 is FQNNGV.

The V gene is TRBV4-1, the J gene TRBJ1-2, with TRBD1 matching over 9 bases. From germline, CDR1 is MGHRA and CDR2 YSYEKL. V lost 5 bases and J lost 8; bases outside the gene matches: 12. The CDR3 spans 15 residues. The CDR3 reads CASSEPGQGRPGYTF. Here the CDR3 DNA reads TGCGCCAGCAGCGAACCGGGACAGGGAAGACCCGGCTACACCTTC.

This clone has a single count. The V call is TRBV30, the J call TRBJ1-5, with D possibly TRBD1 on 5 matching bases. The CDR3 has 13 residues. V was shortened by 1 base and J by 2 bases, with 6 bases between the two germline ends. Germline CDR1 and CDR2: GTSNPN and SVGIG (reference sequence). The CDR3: CAWSGGGNQPQHF. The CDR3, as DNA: TGTGCCTGGAGTGGGGGGGGCAATCAGCCCCAGCATTTT.

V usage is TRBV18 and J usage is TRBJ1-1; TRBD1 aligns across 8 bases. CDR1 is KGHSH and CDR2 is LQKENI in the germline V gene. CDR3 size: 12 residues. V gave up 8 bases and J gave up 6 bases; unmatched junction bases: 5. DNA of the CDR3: TGTGCCAGCCACGGACAGGGACCTGAAGCTTTCTTT. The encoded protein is CASHGQGPEAFF.

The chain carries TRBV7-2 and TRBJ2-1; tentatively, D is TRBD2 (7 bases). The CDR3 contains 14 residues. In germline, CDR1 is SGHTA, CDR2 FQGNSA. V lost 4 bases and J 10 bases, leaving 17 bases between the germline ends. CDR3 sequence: CASSSRGGVQEQFF. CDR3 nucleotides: TGTGCCAGCAGCTCTAGAGGGGGGGTGCAGGAGCAGTTCTTC.